This is a list of T cell receptor beta chains from one sample in a study of blood T cell repertoires in COVID-19. TCRdb's copy holds only in-frame clones and misses some; the assay was immunoSEQ multiplex PCR. The sample carries 150,000 or so clones, more than 70% recorded once. The sequencing sample was made of PBMCs or T cells enriched from blood (not recorded which). These TCRs come from a man in his fifties or sixties who had recovered from COVID-19. CDR3s include the opening cysteine and the closing phenylalanine or tryptophan. The order of the fields is D gene, V gene, J gene, clone size, CDR3 DNA, CDR3 protein. D genes are given only for firm matches. Clone sizes are given selectively: once, few, many, or a class where the clone is expanded.

TRBD2	TRBV28	TRBJ2-5	.	TGTGCCAGCAGTTTCGGCGGGGGGGCAGGAGAGACCCAGTACTTC	CASSFGGGAGETQYF
.	TRBV7-2	TRBJ2-1	.	TGTGCCAGCACTACCCGGACAGGCGGGGTAGGCTCCTACAATGAGCAGTTCTTC	CASTTRTGGVGSYNEQFF
.	TRBV28	TRBJ1-6	.	TGTGCCAGCTTCTATAGCTATAATTCACCCCTCCACTTT	CASFYSYNSPLHF
TRBD2	TRBV5-6	TRBJ2-1	.	TGTGCCAGCAGCACCAATAGCGGGCAGACGGGCAATGAGCAGTTCTTC	CASSTNSGQTGNEQFF
TRBD1	TRBV12-3/TRBV12-4	TRBJ2-7	.	TGTGCCAGCAGTAACAGGGGTAGCGACGAGCAGTACTTC	CASSNRGSDEQYF
.	TRBV6-1	TRBJ1-6	.	TGTGCCAGCAGGGAACAGGTTCCCTCCTATAATTCACCCCTCCACTTT	CASREQVPSYNSPLHF
.	TRBV30	TRBJ1-2	.	TGTGCCTGGAAGGGGGGGAGCTATGGCTACACCTTC	CAWKGGSYGYTF
.	TRBV9	TRBJ2-3	.	TGTGCCAGCAGCGAATCCGGGTGGGGCTTGGTGGGAGATACGCAGTATTTT	CASSESGWGLVGDTQYF
TRBD1	TRBV5-1	TRBJ1-4	.	TGCGCCAGCAGCTTGCGGACAGGGAATGCTGAAAAACTGTTTTTT	CASSLRTGNAEKLFF
.	TRBV18	TRBJ1-5	few	TGTGCCAGCTCTCCAGGGGCGGGGAATCAGCCCCAGCATTTT	CASSPGAGNQPQHF
.	TRBV28	TRBJ2-1	.	TGTGCCAGCAGGGGAGCGGCCGGAAATGAGCAGTTCTTC	CASRGAAGNEQFF
.	TRBV5-4	TRBJ2-5	once	TGTGCCAGCAGCGATCGACTACTCCAAGAGACCCAGTACTTC	CASSDRLLQETQYF
TRBD1	TRBV19	TRBJ2-3	.	TGTGCCAGTAGTATAGAAGGGGGGACAGGGGTCACAGATACGCAGTATTTT	CASSIEGGTGVTDTQYF
TRBD1	TRBV4-2	TRBJ1-6	.	TGTGCCAGCAGCCCGACAGGGCGTTCACCCCTCCACTTT	CASSPTGRSPLHF
.	TRBV27	TRBJ1-1	.	TGTGCCAGCACTGCCACAGGGCTCCTTTTTGAAGCTTTCTTT	CASTATGLLFEAFF
.	TRBV10-3	TRBJ1-1	.	TGTGCCATCAGTGAGGGCGAGGGCGCTTTCTTT	CAISEGEGAFF
TRBD1	TRBV7-9	TRBJ2-7	.	TGTGCCAGCAGCACTATCAGGACAGGGAAGTGGTACGAGCAGTACTTC	CASSTIRTGKWYEQYF
.	TRBV19	TRBJ2-1	.	TGTGCCAGTAGAGAGGGCAGTCTTTACAATGAGCAGTTCTTC	CASREGSLYNEQFF
.	TRBV3-1/TRBV3-2	TRBJ2-1	few	TGTGCCAGCAGCCAAGATATGGGGGGGGGTTGGACAGCCTACAATGAGCAGTTCTTC	CASSQDMGGGWTAYNEQFF
.	TRBV9	TRBJ2-6	.	TGTGCCAGCAGCGTAACTCCCTCCTCTGGGGCCAACGTCCTGACTTTC	CASSVTPSSGANVLTF
.	TRBV14	TRBJ1-1	few	TGTGCCAGCAGCCAAGATCCAGGAAACACTGAAGCTTTCTTT	CASSQDPGNTEAFF
.	TRBV3-1/TRBV3-2	TRBJ1-2	.	TGTGCCAGCAGCCAAGTTGCAGCGAGTTACTATGGCTACACCTTC	CASSQVAASYYGYTF
.	TRBV7-8	TRBJ2-2	once	TGTGCCAGCAGCTCCGGGACACAGAACACCGGGGAGCTGTTTTTT	CASSSGTQNTGELFF
.	TRBV12-3/TRBV12-4	TRBJ2-5	.	TGTGCCAGCAGTTTTCAGGGGATGGAGACCCAGTACTTC	CASSFQGMETQYF
TRBD2	TRBV7-8	TRBJ2-1	.	TGTGCCAGCAGCCCCCTCAGCGGGAGGGCGTACGATGAGCAGTTCTTC	CASSPLSGRAYDEQFF
.	TRBV15	TRBJ2-3	.	TGTGCCGCCCAGCGGAGTTTCACAGATACGCAGTATTTT	CAAQRSFTDTQYF
TRBD2	TRBV27	TRBJ2-7	.	TGTGCCAGCAGTTTGGCATTAGCGGGACCAGGGAACTACGAGCAGTACTTC	CASSLALAGPGNYEQYF
.	TRBV7-3	TRBJ1-1	.	TGTGCCAGCAGCCCAGGGCGCACGTCTCAAGCTTTCTTT	CASSPGRTSQAFF
.	TRBV5-1	TRBJ2-1	many	TGCGCCAGCAGTACCCCGGACGGGAGCTCCTACAATGAGCAGTTCTTC	CASSTPDGSSYNEQFF
.	TRBV16	TRBJ1-1	.	TGTGCCAGCCTGGGACACCTGAACACTGAAGCTTTCTTT	CASLGHLNTEAFF
TRBD1	TRBV27	TRBJ1-6	.	TGTGCCAGCCGCCGTACAGGGGTGGACTCACCCCTCCACTTT	CASRRTGVDSPLHF
.	TRBV30	TRBJ2-2	once	TGTGCCTGGAGTGTAGGCAGGGCGAACACCGGGGAGCTGTTTTTT	CAWSVGRANTGELFF